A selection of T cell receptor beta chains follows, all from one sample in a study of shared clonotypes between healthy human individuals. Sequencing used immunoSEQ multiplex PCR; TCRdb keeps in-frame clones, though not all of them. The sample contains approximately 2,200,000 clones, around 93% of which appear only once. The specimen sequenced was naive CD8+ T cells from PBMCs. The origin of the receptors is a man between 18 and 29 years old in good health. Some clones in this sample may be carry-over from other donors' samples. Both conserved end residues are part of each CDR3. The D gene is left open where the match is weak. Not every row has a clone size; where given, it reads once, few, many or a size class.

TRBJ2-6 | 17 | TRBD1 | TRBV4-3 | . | TGCGCCAGCAGCCCTGGGACAGATCCGTCCGGGGCCAACGTCCTGACTTTC | CASSPGTDPSGANVLTF
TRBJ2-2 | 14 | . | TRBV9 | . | TGTGCCAGCAGCAGTCCCCCGGGGTCCGGGGAGCTGTTTTTT | CASSSPPGSGELFF
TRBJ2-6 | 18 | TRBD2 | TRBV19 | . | TGTGCCAGTAGTTCCAGACTAGCGGGAGGCTCTGGGGCCAACGTCCTGACTTTC | CASSSRLAGGSGANVLTF
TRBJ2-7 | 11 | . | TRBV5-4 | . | TGTGCCAGCAGCTTAGGAGACGAGCAGTACTTC | CASSLGDEQYF
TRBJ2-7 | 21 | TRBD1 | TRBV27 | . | TGTGCCAGCAGTAACCCGTCAAATGACAGGGTGGGGGAACGAAACTCCTACGAGCAGTACTTC | CASSNPSNDRVGERNSYEQYF
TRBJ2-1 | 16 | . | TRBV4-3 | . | TGCGCCAGCAGCCAAGGAGAGGGCTTTAGTTTAAATGAGCAGTTCTTC | CASSQGEGFSLNEQFF
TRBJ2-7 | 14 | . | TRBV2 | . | TGTGCCAGCAGTGAACGACAGCCCTACTACGAGCAGTACTTC | CASSERQPYYEQYF
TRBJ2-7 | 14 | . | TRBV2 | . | TGTGCCAGCACGCCTCGGACAGCCCTCTACGAGCAGTACTTC | CASTPRTALYEQYF
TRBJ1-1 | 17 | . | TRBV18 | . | TGTGCCAGCTCACCACCGCAGGTGCATCGCTGGCGCGGTGAAGCTTTCTTT | CASSPPQVHRWRGEAFF
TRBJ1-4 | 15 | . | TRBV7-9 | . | TGTGCCAGCAGCCCTCCGGGACCTGGGCAGGAAAAACTGTTTTTT | CASSPPGPGQEKLFF
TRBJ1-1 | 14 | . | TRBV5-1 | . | TGCGCCAGCAGCTTGGACCACCTGAACACTGAAGCTTTCTTT | CASSLDHLNTEAFF
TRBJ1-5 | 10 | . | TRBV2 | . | TGTGCATGCGGTTTTCAGCCCCAGCATTTT | CACGFQPQHF
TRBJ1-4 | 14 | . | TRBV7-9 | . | TGTGCCAGCAGCTCGAGGACAGTTAATGAAAAACTGTTTTTT | CASSSRTVNEKLFF
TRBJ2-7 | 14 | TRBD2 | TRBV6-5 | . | TGTGCCAGCAGCGTGGGACTAGCGGCCGACGAGCAGTACTTC | CASSVGLAADEQYF
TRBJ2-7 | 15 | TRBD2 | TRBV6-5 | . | TGTGCCAGCAGTTACTCGACTAGCGGCTACTACGAGCAGTACTTC | CASSYSTSGYYEQYF
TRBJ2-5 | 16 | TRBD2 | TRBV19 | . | TGTGCCAGTAGTAAAGAGCGGGAGACCCTCCAAGAGACCCAGTACTTC | CASSKERETLQETQYF
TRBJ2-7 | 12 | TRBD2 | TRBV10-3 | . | TGTGCCGTACTAGCGGGAGAGGGGGAGCAGTACTTC | CAVLAGEGEQYF
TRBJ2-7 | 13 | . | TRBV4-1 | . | TGCGCCAGCAGCCTACCGGACAGTTTCGAGCAGTACTTC | CASSLPDSFEQYF
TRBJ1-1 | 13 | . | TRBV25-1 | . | TGTGCCAGCAGCCAAACAGCGAACACTGAAGCTTTCTTT | CASSQTANTEAFF
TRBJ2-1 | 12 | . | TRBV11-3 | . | TGTGCCAGCAGCTTTCGGGGGAGCGAGCAGTTCTTC | CASSFRGSEQFF
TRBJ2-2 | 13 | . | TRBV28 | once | TGTGCCAGCAGTTCCGGAAACACCGGGGAGCTGTTTTTT | CASSSGNTGELFF
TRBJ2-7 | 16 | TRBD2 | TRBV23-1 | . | TGCGCCAGCAATCTTCCGAGGGGTAGCGGGTCCTCCGAGCAGTACTTC | CASNLPRGSGSSEQYF
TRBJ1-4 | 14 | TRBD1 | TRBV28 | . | TGTGCCAGCATAGGACAGGGAGATAATGAAAAACTGTTTTTT | CASIGQGDNEKLFF
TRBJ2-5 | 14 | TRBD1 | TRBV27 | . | TGTGCCAGCAGTTTGGGACAGGAGAGGGAGACCCAGTACTTC | CASSLGQERETQYF
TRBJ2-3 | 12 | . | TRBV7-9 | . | TGTGCCAGCAGTCTTATTTCAGATACGCAGTATTTT | CASSLISDTQYF
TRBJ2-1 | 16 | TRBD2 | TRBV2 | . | TGTGCCAGCAGTGAAGCGCGGACTAGCGGGACCAATGAGCAGTTCTTC | CASSEARTSGTNEQFF
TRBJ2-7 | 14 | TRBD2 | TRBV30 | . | TGTGCCTGGGCGTCGGAGCGGGATCACTACGAGCAGTACTTC | CAWASERDHYEQYF
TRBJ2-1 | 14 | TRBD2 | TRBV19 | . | TGTGCCAGTAGTGCGACTAGCGGGAGCACTGAGCAGTTCTTC | CASSATSGSTEQFF
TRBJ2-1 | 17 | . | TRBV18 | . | TGTGCCAGCTCACCAGAGGGCCTAGCCGATCCCTACAATGAGCAGTTCTTC | CASSPEGLADPYNEQFF
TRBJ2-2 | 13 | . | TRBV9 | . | TGTGCCAGCAGCCCCTCTCAGGCGAGGGAGCTGTTTTTT | CASSPSQARELFF
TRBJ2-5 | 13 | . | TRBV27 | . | TGTGCCAGCAGGCGGCAAAACCAAGAGACCCAGTACTTC | CASRRQNQETQYF
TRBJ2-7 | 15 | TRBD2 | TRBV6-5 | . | TGTGCCAGCAGTGCCGGGACTAGCGGGGTTTACGAGCAGTACTTC | CASSAGTSGVYEQYF
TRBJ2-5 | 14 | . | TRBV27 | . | TGTGCCAGCAGTTCCCCGGACACCCAAGAGACCCAGTACTTC | CASSSPDTQETQYF
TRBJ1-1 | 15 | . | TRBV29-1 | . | TGCAGCGTTGAAGATCCCGCCAGGGAGTACACTGAAGCTTTCTTT | CSVEDPAREYTEAFF
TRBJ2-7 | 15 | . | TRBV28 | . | TGTGCCAGCAGTCCCGGGACACCCCATTCAGGCGAGCAGTACTTC | CASSPGTPHSGEQYF
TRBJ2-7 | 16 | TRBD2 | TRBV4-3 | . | TGCGCCAGCAGCCAAGACGCCCTAGCGGGAGACTACGAGCAGTACTTC | CASSQDALAGDYEQYF
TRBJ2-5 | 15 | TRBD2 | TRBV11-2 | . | TGTGCCAGCAGCCCCATAGCGGGAGGACAAGAGACCCAGTACTTC | CASSPIAGGQETQYF
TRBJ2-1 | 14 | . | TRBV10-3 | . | TGTGCCATCAGCGGGCGAGAGTCCTACAATGAGCAGTTCTTC | CAISGRESYNEQFF
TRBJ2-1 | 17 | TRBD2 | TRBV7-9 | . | TGTGCCAGCAGCTCGACCCCCGGACTAGCCCGGCGGGATGAGCAGTTCTTC | CASSSTPGLARRDEQFF
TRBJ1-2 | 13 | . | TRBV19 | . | TGTGCCAGTAGCCCGGGACGGTCTGCTGGCTACACCTTC | CASSPGRSAGYTF
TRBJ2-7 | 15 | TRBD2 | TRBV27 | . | TGTGCCAGCAGTTTAGGGAGCGGGAGGCTCTACGAGCAGTACTTC | CASSLGSGRLYEQYF
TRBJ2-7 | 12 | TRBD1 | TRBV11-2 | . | TGTGCCAGCAGCCGGGACAGTGACGAGCAGTACTTC | CASSRDSDEQYF
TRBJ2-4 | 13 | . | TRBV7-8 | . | TGTGCCAGCAGCTCCCGGACTGCCAACATTCAGTACTTC | CASSSRTANIQYF
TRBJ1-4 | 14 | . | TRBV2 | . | TGTGCCAGCAGACCGGACGGGTATAATGAAAAACTGTTTTTT | CASRPDGYNEKLFF
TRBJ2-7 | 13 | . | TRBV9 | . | TGTGCCAGCAGTTCTCCAGACTCCTACGAGCAGTACTTC | CASSSPDSYEQYF
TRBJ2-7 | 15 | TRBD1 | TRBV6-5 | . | TGTGCCAGCAGACCCGGGACAGGGGGCTTTTACGAGCAGTACTTC | CASRPGTGGFYEQYF
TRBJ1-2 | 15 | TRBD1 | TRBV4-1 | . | TGCGCCAGCAGCCAAACCCAGGACAGGGGTTATGGCTACACCTTC | CASSQTQDRGYGYTF